A selection of T cell receptor beta chains follows, all from one sample in a study of blood T cells in healthy people across ages. TCRdb re-called the 5' RACE reads through MiXCR, storing one row per CDR3 protein. The sample carries about 1.8 million distinct CDR3 sequences, around half recorded once. The sample was blood. These receptors all stem from a woman aged 40 to 50 in good health. CDR3s include the opening cysteine and the closing phenylalanine or tryptophan. D genes are given only for firm matches. A row's size may be missing; if present it is once, few, many or a size class.

>TRBJ2-7|.|TRBV12-3/TRBV12-4|TRBD2
CASSSPGLAGGISYNEQYF
TGTGCCAGCAGTTCCCCGGGACTAGCGGGGGGAATCTCCTACAATGAGCAGTACTTC
>TRBJ2-5|few|TRBV6-2/TRBV6-3|TRBD1
CASRLTGGGKTQYF
TGTGCCAGCAGGCTTACAGGGGGCGGAAAGACCCAGTACTTC
>TRBJ2-3|.|TRBV4-2|.
CASSQDLAGAPTDTQYF
TGTGCCAGCAGCCAAGATCTCGCGGGGGCCCCCACAGATACGCAGTATTTT
>TRBJ1-2|once|TRBV6-5|TRBD1
CASIPNRGYGYTF
TGTGCCAGCATTCCGAACAGGGGCTATGGCTACACCTTC
>TRBJ2-5|few|TRBV7-2|TRBD2
CASSLAVVGGQETQYF
TGTGCCAGCAGCTTAGCGGTAGTCGGGGGGCAAGAGACCCAGTACTTC
>TRBJ2-1|.|TRBV24-1|TRBD1
CATSDLGRGPAEQFF
TGTGCCACCAGTGATTTAGGCAGGGGGCCGGCTGAGCAGTTCTTC
>TRBJ1-5|.|TRBV6-5|.
CASSSEDFSVGNQPQHF
TGTGCCAGCAGTTCAGAGGATTTCTCCGTAGGCAATCAGCCCCAGCATTTT
>TRBJ1-2|few|TRBV10-3|.
CAISLDTNYGYTF
TGTGCCATCAGTCTGGATACTAACTATGGCTACACCTTC
>TRBJ2-3|.|TRBV2|TRBD1
CANSGQGSISDTQYF
TGTGCCAACTCTGGACAGGGGAGTATTTCAGATACGCAGTATTTT
>TRBJ2-6|.|TRBV18|.
CASYPFTGANVLTF
TGTGCCAGCTACCCTTTCACTGGGGCCAACGTCCTGACTTTC
>TRBJ2-3|.|TRBV24-1|TRBD2
CATSDTPGTRGDTQYF
TGTGCCACCAGTGATACGCCCGGGACTAGGGGTGATACGCAGTATTTT
>TRBJ2-5|.|TRBV5-1|.
CASSPRDQTTETQYF
TGCGCCAGCAGCCCCCGGGACCAAACTACGGAGACCCAGTACTTC
>TRBJ2-7|.|TRBV7-6|TRBD2
CASSFSIAGYEQYF
TGTGCCAGCAGCTTCAGTATAGCGGGTTACGAGCAGTACTTC
>TRBJ2-3|few|TRBV14|TRBD2
CASSQVTRLARDTQYF
TGTGCCAGCAGCCAAGTCACCCGACTAGCTAGAGATACGCAGTATTTT
>TRBJ2-3|.|TRBV6-1|TRBD2
CASSARRGGRTDTQYF
TGTGCCAGCAGTGCCAGGCGGGGGGGACGGACAGATACGCAGTATTTT
>TRBJ2-7|few|TRBV7-2|.
CASSFKPQSYEQYF
TGTGCCAGCAGCTTCAAACCTCAGTCCTACGAGCAGTACTTC
>TRBJ2-2|.|TRBV4-2|.
CASSLVGGPDTGELFF
TGTGCCAGCAGCCTTGTGGGGGGGCCGGACACCGGGGAGCTGTTTTTT
>TRBJ1-2|.|TRBV7-9|.
CASSLALGGFGYGYTF
TGTGCCAGCAGCTTAGCGCTAGGGGGATTTGGCTATGGCTACACTTTC
>TRBJ1-6|.|TRBV5-1|TRBD1
CASSFGQGNNSPLHF
TGCGCCAGCAGCTTCGGACAGGGGAATAATTCACCCCTCCACTTT
>TRBJ2-6|.|TRBV7-2|TRBD1
CASSPLGTGMGSGANVLTF
TGTGCCAGCAGCCCACTAGGGACAGGGATGGGCTCTGGGGCCAACGTCCTGACTTTC
>TRBJ2-5|.|TRBV2|.
CASTPGRYRVETQYF
TGTGCCAGTACTCCGGGGCGCTACAGGGTAGAGACCCAGTACTTC
>TRBJ2-3|many|TRBV7-2|.
CASSPTRDSPDTQYF
TGTGCCAGCAGCCCGACCCGGGACTCTCCCGATACGCAGTATTTT
>TRBJ2-1|.|TRBV12-3/TRBV12-4|TRBD2
CASSLTGTSLFF
TGTGCCAGCAGTCTAACCGGGACTAGCCTGTTCTTC
>TRBJ1-2|.|TRBV18|.
CASSPRATTQYGYTF
TGTGCCAGCTCACCACGGGCAACCACCCAATATGGCTACACCTTC
>TRBJ1-1|.|TRBV27|.
CASRDGQPNTEAFF
TGTGCCAGCAGGGACGGACAGCCGAACACTGAAGCTTTCTTT
>TRBJ2-1|.|TRBV20-1|TRBD1
CSASDRGQFF
TGCAGTGCTTCAGACAGGGGGCAGTTCTTC
>TRBJ2-1|.|TRBV20-1|TRBD2
CSASGRTSGGADKNEQFF
TGCAGTGCTAGCGGCCGGACTAGCGGGGGGGCCGACAAGAATGAGCAGTTCTTC
>TRBJ1-5|few|TRBV20-1|TRBD1
CSAHDRGDQPQHF
TGCAGTGCTCACGACAGGGGGGATCAGCCCCAGCATTTT
>TRBJ1-1|.|TRBV11-1|.
CASSTGLPMNTEAFF
TGTGCCAGCAGCACGGGACTTCCCATGAACACTGAAGCTTTCTTT
>TRBJ2-3|few|TRBV4-3|.
CASSQEFERSADTQYF
TGCGCCAGCAGCCAAGAGTTCGAACGGTCCGCAGATACGCAGTATTTT
>TRBJ2-7|.|TRBV27|TRBD1
CASSTPDRGSYEQYF
TGTGCCAGCAGTACCCCCGACAGGGGCTCCTACGAGCAGTACTTC
>TRBJ2-3|few|TRBV7-2|.
CAGRTGSRTDTQYF
TGTGCAGGGAGGACAGGCTCCCGCACAGATACGCAGTATTTT
>TRBJ2-3|.|TRBV28|.
CASSSDVGGPDTQYF
TGTGCCAGCAGTTCTGACGTGGGGGGGCCAGATACGCAGTATTTT
>TRBJ2-6|once|TRBV12-3/TRBV12-4|TRBD1
CASSWGWTGSGANVLTF
TGTGCCAGCAGTTGGGGGTGGACAGGGTCTGGGGCCAACGTCCTGACTTTC
>TRBJ2-6|.|TRBV29-1|.
CSVQGVGANVLTF
TGCAGCGTGCAAGGGGTTGGGGCCAACGTCCTGACTTTC
>TRBJ2-3|.|TRBV7-2|.
CASSLVEAVFTFTDTQYF
TGTGCCAGCAGCTTAGTGGAGGCCGTCTTCACATTCACAGATACGCAGTATTTT
>TRBJ2-1|.|TRBV6-4|TRBD1
CASSDVGQPYNEQFF
TGTGCCAGCAGTGACGTGGGACAGCCTTACAATGAGCAGTTCTTC
>TRBJ2-5|few|TRBV7-6|TRBD2
CASSLGLGLQETQYF
TGTGCCAGCAGCTTAGGGTTGGGACTACAAGAGACCCAGTACTTC
>TRBJ2-1|.|TRBV11-3|TRBD1
CASSSPTGLDNEQFF
TGTGCCAGCAGCTCCCCGACAGGGCTCGACAATGAGCAGTTCTTC
>TRBJ2-4|.|TRBV7-2|.
CASSLAGTVAYNEQYF
TGTGCCAGCAGCTTAGCCGGGACTGTAGCCTACAATGAGCAGTACTTC
>TRBJ1-1|.|TRBV7-6|.
CASSPSSESEAFF
TGTGCCAGCAGCCCCTCATCGGAGTCCGAAGCTTTCTTT
>TRBJ2-7|.|TRBV15|.
CATSRVGPYEQYF
TGTGCCACCAGCAGAGTGGGGCCCTACGAGCAGTACTTC
>TRBJ2-2|once|TRBV29-1|TRBD1
CSVPGEGAGGELFF
TGCAGCGTTCCTGGAGAGGGGGCAGGAGGGGAGCTGTTTTTT
>TRBJ2-5|.|TRBV20-1|.
CSASPLEERQETQYF
TGCAGTGCTAGTCCCCTTGAGGAACGCCAAGAGACCCAGTACTTC
>TRBJ1-1|.|TRBV29-1|.
CSVPKTPGNTEAFF
TGCAGCGTCCCCAAAACCCCGGGTAACACTGAAGCTTTCTTT
>TRBJ1-1|.|TRBV15|.
CATSREDGNTEAFF
TGTGCCACCAGCAGAGAAGACGGGAACACTGAAGCTTTCTTT
>TRBJ2-1|few|TRBV4-1|.
CASSQAILSYNEQFF
TGCGCCAGCAGCCAAGCTATCCTATCCTACAATGAGCAGTTCTTC
>TRBJ1-5|.|TRBV7-9|.
CASSLGIPGGNQPQHF
TGTGCCAGCAGCTTAGGGATCCCCGGAGGCAATCAGCCCCAGCATTTT
>TRBJ2-7|.|TRBV6-2/TRBV6-3|.
CASSYSGLLSYEQYF
TGTGCCAGCAGTTACTCGGGTCTCCTATCCTACGAGCAGTACTTC
>TRBJ1-2|.|TRBV12-3/TRBV12-4|.
CASSRGLQQGPYGYTF
TGTGCCAGCAGTCGGGGACTCCAACAGGGCCCCTATGGCTACACCTTC
>TRBJ2-5|many|TRBV7-9|.
CASSLARGGETQYF
TGTGCCAGCAGCTTAGCTCGCGGGGGCGAGACCCAGTACTTC
>TRBJ2-3|.|TRBV6-5|TRBD2
CASSYLRAGGPAGTDTQYF
TGTGCCAGCAGTTATCTTAGGGCGGGGGGGCCGGCCGGCACAGATACGCAGTATTTT
>TRBJ2-1|.|TRBV6-2/TRBV6-3|TRBD2
CASSAAGAGYNEQFF
TGTGCCAGCAGTGCAGCGGGGGCCGGGTACAATGAGCAGTTCTTC
>TRBJ1-5|.|TRBV28|TRBD1
CASSLTTGRNQPQHF
TGTGCCAGCAGTTTAACGACAGGGCGGAATCAGCCCCAGCATTTT